These 22 T cell receptor beta chains share one sample of origin, sequenced in a study of T cell clonality in common variable immunodeficiency. Repertoires were generated with immunoSEQ multiplex PCR, while TCRdb's copy carries only in-frame clones and drops some. This sample carries about 52,000 clones, none of them present only once. Sequencing was done on a sample of peripheral blood mononuclear cells. The receptors come from a person aged 18 to 70 in good health.

This clone was detected ten times or more. The read stops 3 residues short of the end of the CDR3; the missing end is completed from the germline J gene. The chain is built from TRBV20-1 and TRBJ2-3; 8 nucleotides align to TRBD2. Germline trimming cut 5 bases from V and 7 bases from J; bases unmatched to any gene: 20. CDR1 is DFQATT and CDR2 is SNEGSKA in the germline V gene (reference sequence). The CDR3 is 17 residues long. CDR3 region: CSAPSRGIAGSSHTQYF. The part of the CDR3 DNA that was read is TGCAGTGCTCCGTCCCGGGGGATAGCGGGATCCTCCCATACG.

This clone was counted between two and nine times. The read terminates 3 residues ahead of where the CDR3 ends, so the germline J gene completes it. The J gene is TRBJ1-4, the V gene TRBV19; a possible D gene is TRBD1 (5 bases). Germline-derived CDR1 and CDR2 are LNHDA and SQIVND (reference sequence). CDR3 length equals 15 residues. V was shortened by 3 bases and J by 8 bases, with 16 bases between the two germline ends. The sequenced part of the CDR3 DNA is TGTGCCAGTAGTATCGCGGCCAGGGCTGAGGAAAAA. Translated: CASSIAARAEEK. The entire CDR3 is CASSIAARAEEKLFF.

This clone appeared a few times. The read comes to an end 3 residues before the CDR3 does, leaving the germline J gene to fill in the end. The rearrangement joins TRBV2 to TRBJ2-7; TRBD1 aligns across 8 bases. The CDR3 is 15 residues long. V shed 3 bases, J shed 2 bases, and the junction held 6 bases outside the gene matches. The germline V gene encodes CDR1 SNHLY and CDR2 FYNNEI. The CDR3 loop is CASSDRGRNPYEQYF. The sequenced CDR3 bases are TGTGCCAGCAGTGACAGGGGGCGAAATCCCTACGAG.

This clone has ten or more counts. Read coverage stops 3 residues before the CDR3 terminus; the germline J gene supplies the remainder. Distinct nucleotide sequences in the sample also encode this CDR3. The chain recombines TRBV19 with TRBJ2-2, with no clear D. V was trimmed by 4 bases and J by 0 bases, leaving 12 bases between them. This CDR3 region has 16 residues. Germline V gene lookup returns CDR1 LNHDA and CDR2 SQIVND (reference sequence). The sequenced part of the CDR3 DNA is TGTGCCAGTAGTAGAGACTGGCTCGCGAACACCGGGGAG. Residues: CASSRDWLANTGE. The CDR3 reads in full as CASSRDWLANTGELFF.

This clone came up many times. The read falls 3 residues short of the CDR3 end, and the missing part is taken from the germline J gene. The V call is TRBV6-1, the J call TRBJ2-5; D is perhaps TRBD2 (6 bases). CDR1 and CDR2 from the germline V gene are MNHNS and SASEGT. V was trimmed by 3 bases and J by 4 bases, leaving 12 bases between them. The CDR3 runs 14 residues. CDR3 region: CASSEGGVGETQYF. Partial CDR3 DNA: TGTGCCAGCAGTGAGGGGGGAGTGGGAGAGACC.

This clone has a count of ten or more. The sequence runs out 3 residues before the end of the CDR3; the remainder is reconstructed from the germline J gene. V gene TRBV29-1 combines with J gene TRBJ2-3; D is perhaps TRBD2 (6 bases). The CDR3 has 15 residues. Germline CDR1 is SQVTM and CDR2 is ANQGSEA. V was shortened by 7 bases and J by 2 bases, with 19 bases between the two germline ends. The DNA read from the CDR3 is TGCAGCGCTGCCGGGACTGAATCCAACACAGATACG. Translation gives CSAAGTESNTDT. The entire CDR3 protein is CSAAGTESNTDTQYF.

This clone was seen many times. The read terminates 3 residues before the CDR3 end, so the remaining end is supplied by the germline J gene. The chain couples TRBV6-4 to TRBJ2-3; weak D call: TRBD1 (5 bases). Germline CDR1 is MRHNA and CDR2 is SNTAGT. The CDR3 is 13 residues long. The V end was cut by 3 bases, the J end by 2 bases, with 6 bases between. The part of the CDR3 DNA that was read is TGTGCCAGCAGTGAACAGGTCACAGATACG. It codes for CASSEQVTDT. The whole CDR3 protein reads CASSEQVTDTQYF.

The table lists this clone with many counts. The CDR3 end falls 3 residues outside the read, so it is completed with the germline J gene. The chain couples TRBV20-1 to TRBJ2-1; 11 bases map to TRBD2. The CDR3 runs to 16 residues. J lost 7 bases, V lost 6 bases, and 14 bases had no gene match. Germline CDR1 DFQATT, CDR2 SNEGSKA (reference sequence). The part of the CDR3 DNA that was read is TGCAGTGCGAACCTAGCGGGAGGACAGTCTCCGAATGAG. Translated: CSANLAGGQSPNE. The CDR3 in full is CSANLAGGQSPNEQFF.

This clone was seen ten or more times. The read stops 3 residues short of the end of the CDR3; the missing end is completed from the germline J gene. The V call is TRBV20-1, the J call TRBJ2-1, with 7 bases that match TRBD2. This CDR3 comprises 14 residues. Germline V gene data show CDR1 as DFQATT and CDR2 as SNEGSKA (reference sequence). J gave up 8 bases and V 5 bases, and 12 bases lay outside the gene matches. The CDR3 here is CSAPRASGQDEQFF. The CDR3 bases that were read are TGCAGTGCTCCCCGGGCTAGCGGACAAGATGAG.

With regard to this clone: The read ends 3 residues before the CDR3 terminus; that terminus is restored from the germline J gene. The chain is built from TRBV2 and TRBJ1-2; a weak D match, TRBD1 (6 bases). CDR1 is SNHLY and CDR2 is FYNNEI in the germline V gene. V was clipped by 6 bases and J by 2 bases, with 16 bases between them. The CDR3 totals 15 residues. The DNA read from the CDR3 is TGTGCCAGCAGGCCTTCACAGGGCCCCAACTATGGC. This gives the protein CASRPSQGPNYG. The full CDR3 reads CASRPSQGPNYGYTF.

In this sample, this clone turned up many times. The CDR3 end is not reached by the read, which stops 3 residues before it; the germline J gene fills it in. V is TRBV6-4 and J is TRBJ1-1; TRBD1 is a possible D gene (6 bases). This CDR3 comprises 13 residues. CDR1 and CDR2 (germline): MRHNA, SNTAGT. V shed 5 bases and J shed 4 bases, with 11 bases lying between them. CDR3 sequence reads: CASSQQGGTEAFF. Partial CDR3 DNA: TGTGCCAGCAGTCAACAGGGAGGCACTGAA.

Many counts were recorded for this clone. The read is 3 residues too short to cover the CDR3 end, so that end is filled in from the germline J gene. V gene TRBV7-9 combines with J gene TRBJ2-6; D is perhaps TRBD2 (6 bases). Germline loops: CDR1 SEHNR, CDR2 FQNEAQ (reference sequence). Between the trimmed V and J ends, which lost 1 base and 3 bases, there was a span of 7 bases. This CDR3 spans 15 amino acids. CDR3 loop: CASSLGTIGANVLTF. The covered CDR3 bases are TGTGCCAGCAGCTTAGGGACTATTGGGGCCAACGTC.

The sample holds many counts of this clone. The read falls 3 residues short of the CDR3 end, and the missing part is taken from the germline J gene. The gene calls are TRBV20-1 and TRBJ2-3; 9 bases are shared with TRBD1. V shed 6 bases and J 2 bases; nucleotides not matched to a gene: 3. Germline values: CDR1 DFQATT, CDR2 SNEGSKA (reference sequence). The CDR3 sequence is 13 residues long. The CDR3 region is CSAGQGTTDTQYF. The part of the CDR3 DNA that was read is TGCAGTGCCGGACAGGGGACCACAGATACG.

This clone was counted a few times. The read is 3 residues too short to cover the CDR3 end, so that end is filled in from the germline J gene. V usage is TRBV7-9 and J usage is TRBJ1-6; weak D call: TRBD1 (5 bases). The CDR3 runs to 14 residues. Between the trimmed V and J ends, which lost 0 bases and 5 bases, there was a span of 5 bases. Germline V gene data show CDR1 as SEHNR and CDR2 as FQNEAQ (reference sequence). Incomplete CDR3 DNA: TGTGCCAGCAGCTTAGCGACAGATAATTCACCC. This gives the protein CASSLATDNSP. From start to end, the CDR3 is CASSLATDNSPLHF.

This clone was seen many times. The missing CDR3 end, 3 residues past where the read stops, is filled in from the germline J gene. V and J are TRBV2 and TRBJ2-2; D gene unclear. The V end was cut by 1 base, the J end by 2 bases, with 11 bases between. The germline CDR1 and CDR2 sequences are SNHLY and FYNNEI. The CDR3 is 16 amino acids. The CDR3 spells CASSEVHPLNTGELFF. Incomplete CDR3 DNA: TGTGCCAGCAGTGAAGTGCATCCTCTAAACACCGGGGAG.

To note about this clone: Just one base apart from a much larger clone, this may be a read error. The sequenced fragment ends 3 residues before the CDR3 boundary, so the rest is inferred from the germline J gene. The chain carries TRBV7-9 and TRBJ2-3; TRBD1 matches 8 bases. CDR3 length equals 15 residues. Germline-derived CDR1 and CDR2 are SEHNR and FQNEAQ (reference sequence). The CDR3 bases that were read are TGTGCCAGCAGCCCCGGGACAGGCTTTAGAGAGACG. This sequence encodes CASSPGTGFRET. From start to end, the CDR3 is CASSPGTGFRETQYF.

As for this clone: The CDR3 extends 3 residues past the end of the read, so its final part is completed from the germline J gene. J is TRBJ2-1 and V is TRBV11-2; 8 nucleotides match TRBD1. Germline assignment: CDR1 SGHAT and CDR2 FQNNGV. Trimming cost V 5 bases and J 9 bases; bases outside gene matches: 3. CDR3 length equals 12 residues. The CDR3 sequence is CASSHGQGEQFF. Partial CDR3 DNA: TGTGCCAGCAGCCACGGACAGGGTGAG.

In this sample, this clone turned up many times. The CDR3 goes on 3 residues after the read ends, and that part is filled in from the germline J gene. This rearrangement joins TRBV6-2 or TRBV6-3 to TRBJ2-3; D ambiguous. V lost 2 bases and J 3 bases, leaving 12 bases between the germline ends. Per germline, CDR1 MNHEY and CDR2 SVGEGT. CDR3 length: 15 residues. The CDR3 bases that were read are TGTGCCAGCAGTTACCTTGGCGGTAGAACAGATACG. Residues: CASSYLGGRTDT. The whole CDR3 protein reads CASSYLGGRTDTQYF.

This clone has a count of ten or more. The read ends 3 residues shy of where the CDR3 ends; the end is completed using the germline J gene. The rearrangement uses TRBV2 and TRBJ2-7, with D unresolved. Germline V gene sequence: CDR1 SNHLY, CDR2 FYNNEI. The CDR3 sequence is 13 residues long. Trimming cost V 3 bases and J 3 bases, with 9 bases left between them. The CDR3 region is CASSEPADYEQYF. The part of the CDR3 DNA that was read is TGTGCCAGCAGTGAGCCCGCAGACTACGAG.

Ten or more counts support this clone. The read halts 3 residues ahead of the CDR3 end, with the missing end drawn from the germline J gene. J is TRBJ1-1 and V is TRBV29-1; no reliable D call. Germline values: CDR1 SQVTM, CDR2 ANQGSEA. V gave up 6 bases and J gave up 2 bases, with 7 bases separating them. This CDR3 has 11 residues. This CDR3 is CSVRVNTEAFF. The DNA read from the CDR3 is TGCAGCGTGAGGGTTAACACTGAA.

This clone was recorded at least ten times. The sequence runs out 3 residues before the end of the CDR3; the remainder is reconstructed from the germline J gene. The J gene is TRBJ2-3, the V gene TRBV30; D is perhaps TRBD1 or TRBD2 (6 bases each). The V gene's germline CDR1 is GTSNPN and CDR2 SVGIG (reference sequence). Trimming shortened V by 3 bases and J by 3 bases, and 13 bases separated the two germline ends. The CDR3 sequence is 14 residues long. The CDR3 DNA, read in part, is TGTGCCTGGAGCCTCGGAGGGGGAACAGATACG. Translated, it gives CAWSLGGGTDT. In full, the CDR3 reads CAWSLGGGTDTQYF.

This clone was counted ten times or more. The missing CDR3 end, 3 residues past where the read stops, is filled in from the germline J gene. The V and J genes are TRBV5-1 and TRBJ2-7; D may be TRBD1 (6 bases). This CDR3 has 14 residues. V was shortened by 3 bases and J by 1 base, with 11 bases between the two germline ends. Germline V gene data show CDR1 as SGHRS and CDR2 as YFSETQ. The CDR3 is CASSSTGASYEQYF. Partial CDR3 DNA: TGCGCCAGCAGCTCGACAGGAGCGTCCTACGAG.